The next 30 T cell receptor beta chains were all read from a single sample in a study of T-cell memory formation after mild COVID-19. TCRdb reprocessed the 5' RACE reads with MiXCR, giving one entry per CDR3 protein. The table shows about half a million distinct CDR3 sequences, with about 18% occurring only once. Sequences were obtained from PBMCs or a T cell subset sorted from them (not recorded which). The source of these receptors is an adult woman who had mild COVID-19 (a few samples of this study predate the infection). Cell type and time point are not known.

This clonotype was counted at least ten times. The J gene is TRBJ2-7, the V gene TRBV5-1; 7 nucleotides line up with TRBD1. The CDR3 loop spans 14 amino acids. Germline V gene lookup returns CDR1 SGHRS and CDR2 YFSETQ. V gave up 0 bases and J gave up 3 bases; unmatched junction bases: 3. The CDR3 sequence is CASSLAGQVYEQYF. Here the CDR3 DNA reads TGCGCCAGCAGCTTGGCCGGACAGGTCTACGAGCAGTACTTC.

This sequence joins TRBV24-1 and TRBJ2-3; D call uncertain. There are 12 residues in the CDR3. CDR1 and CDR2 (germline): KGHDR, SFDVKD. The ends were cut back, 6 bases at V and 6 bases at J, with 9 bases in the middle. The CDR3 DNA sequence: TGTGCCACCAGTAGCTGGCGTGATACGCAGTATTTT. Translation gives CATSSWRDTQYF.

A few counts support this clonotype. This sequence joins TRBV6-1 and TRBJ2-3; 7 nucleotides align to TRBD1. Germline V gives CDR1 MNHNS, CDR2 SASEGT. The CDR3 covers 14 residues. Trimming took 6 bases from V and 6 from J; bases not matched to a gene: 9. The CDR3 coding sequence is TGTGCCAGCAGCTTGGGACAGTCCTCGGATACGCAGTATTTT. This translates into CASSLGQSSDTQYF.

This clonotype was counted between two and nine times. This chain connects TRBV7-2 to TRBJ2-1; 7 nucleotides agree with TRBD2. This CDR3 is built from 14 residues. The germline V gene encodes CDR1 SGHTA and CDR2 FQGNSA. V trimming: 6 bases; J trimming: 8 bases; junction bases outside the gene matches: 10. CDR3 region: CASRRREISDEQFF. CDR3 sequence (DNA): TGTGCCAGCAGACGGCGGGAGATTAGCGATGAGCAGTTCTTC.

The gene calls are TRBV4-3 and TRBJ1-6; possible D gene TRBD1, 6 bases. CDR1 is LGHNA, CDR2 YSLEER, per germline. Trimming cost V 3 bases and J 7 bases, with 13 bases left between them. The CDR3 is 15 residues long. This CDR3 is CASSHLRGENSPLHF. CDR3 bases: TGCGCCAGCAGCCACCTCAGGGGCGAAAATTCACCCCTCCACTTT.

This clonotype was counted ten times or more. This sequence joins TRBV12-3 or TRBV12-4 and TRBJ2-7; 8 bases fit TRBD1. After removal of 1 base from V and 3 bases from J, the junction contained 2 bases not matched to a gene. The length of the CDR3 is 14 residues. The DNA of the CDR3 is TGTGCCAGCAGTTTAGGAGGACAGGGCTACGAGCAGTACTTC. It codes for CASSLGGQGYEQYF.

The chain carries TRBV29-1 and TRBJ2-3; the D gene is possibly TRBD1 (6 bases). The CDR3 totals 14 residues. V lost 2 bases to trimming and J lost 4 bases, with 13 bases between them. Germline V gene lookup returns CDR1 SQVTM and CDR2 ANQGSEA. DNA of the CDR3: TGCAGCGTTGAATGGGGGACATTGGCAGATACGCAGTATTTT. Protein sequence: CSVEWGTLADTQYF.

This clonotype was seen a few times. The chain recombines TRBV7-9 with TRBJ1-1; 8 bases line up with TRBD1. The V segment lost 5 bases and the J segment 8 bases; nucleotides outside the gene matches: 4. Per the germline V gene, CDR1 is SEHNR and CDR2 is FQNEAQ (reference sequence). The CDR3 sequence is 12 residues long. The CDR3 here is CASSTPGGEAFF. The CDR3 DNA is TGTGCCAGCAGCACTCCAGGGGGCGAAGCTTTCTTT.

This clonotype was detected a few times. This chain joins TRBV6-5 and TRBJ2-1; TRBD1 is a possible D gene (5 bases). The CDR3 extends over 13 amino acids. Germline assignment: CDR1 MNHEY and CDR2 SVGAGI. V lost 6 bases and J lost 6, with 12 bases in between. CDR3 DNA sequence: TGTGCCAGCAGATTACGACAGTTCAATGAGCAGTTCTTC. This encodes CASRLRQFNEQFF.

The chain combines TRBV14 with TRBJ1-1; unclear D gene. Germline CDR1 SGHDN, CDR2 FVKESK. Trimming stripped 1 base from V and 1 base from J, with 10 bases between. There are 15 residues in the CDR3. CDR3 amino acids: CASSQVESENTEAFF. In nucleotides, the CDR3 is TGTGCCAGCAGCCAAGTTGAGTCCGAGAACACTGAAGCTTTCTTT.

This clonotype was observed a handful of times. This chain uses TRBV12-3 or TRBV12-4 with TRBJ1-5; D ambiguous. Trimming shortened V by 7 bases and J by 7 bases, and 20 bases separated the two germline ends. The CDR3 covers 15 residues. The CDR3 is CASTEDGLAWQPQHF. The CDR3, as DNA: TGTGCCAGCACTGAAGACGGACTAGCATGGCAGCCCCAGCATTTT.

The V gene is TRBV12-3 or TRBV12-4, the J gene TRBJ2-7, with D possibly being TRBD2 (6 bases). Deletions cut 6 bases from V and 3 bases from J, with 18 bases between. The CDR3 runs to 15 residues. The chain's CDR3 is CASSPLLGSFYEQYF. DNA for the CDR3: TGTGCCAGCAGCCCCTTACTCGGGAGCTTCTACGAGCAGTACTTC.

The chain employs TRBV2 and TRBJ1-5, with D maybe TRBD1 (5 bases). CDR1 and CDR2 from the germline V gene are SNHLY and FYNNEI. This CDR3 region has 16 residues. Trimming stripped 5 bases from V and 0 bases from J, with 14 bases between. Written as DNA, the CDR3 is TGTGCCAGCAGTATAGGGACGGTGCGTAGCAATCAGCCCCAGCATTTT. Amino acids: CASSIGTVRSNQPQHF.

CDR3 bases: TGTGCCAGCAGTTACGCGGGGAACACTGAAGCTTTCTTT. Amino acid sequence: CASSYAGNTEAFF. The rearrangement links TRBV6-5 to TRBJ1-1; D is unclear. The germline gives CDR1 MNHEY, CDR2 SVGAGI. This CDR3 is 13 amino acids long. The V and J ends lost 2 bases and 1 base respectively, with 5 bases between them.

Only one count was recorded for this clonotype. The chain links TRBV6-5 to TRBJ2-5; D is undetermined. This CDR3 region has 15 residues. Germline V gene lookup returns CDR1 MNHEY and CDR2 SVGAGI. Trimming left V 4 bases short and J 1 base short, with 13 bases between. The CDR3 DNA follows: TGTGCCAGCAGTTCCTCCCGGGCCCTCCAAGAGACCCAGTACTTC. It codes for CASSSSRALQETQYF.

This clonotype was detected many times. The genes are TRBV4-3 and TRBJ2-6; 7 bases are shared with TRBD1. Germline V gene data show CDR1 as LGHNA and CDR2 as YSLEER. The CDR3 runs to 17 residues. V trimming: 4 bases; J trimming: 3 bases; junction bases outside the gene matches: 9. This CDR3 reads CASSLRQGGSGANVLTF. The CDR3 DNA reads TGCGCCAGCAGCCTTCGACAGGGTGGTAGTGGGGCCAACGTCCTGACTTTC.

The table lists this clonotype with a few counts. V is TRBV7-9 and J is TRBJ2-7; 10 bases are a match to TRBD2. This CDR3 contains 16 residues. Per the germline V gene, CDR1 is SEHNR and CDR2 is FQNEAQ (reference sequence). Trimming removed 6 bases from V and 1 base from J; junction bases left unmatched: 9. CDR3 protein: CASSLLAGAPSYEQYF. The CDR3 DNA sequence: TGTGCCAGCAGTCTCCTAGCGGGAGCGCCATCCTACGAGCAGTACTTC.

In this sample, this clonotype turned up a few times. The rearrangement uses TRBV7-2 and TRBJ2-3; no reliable D call. The CDR3 is 15 amino acids. Trimming shortened V by 5 bases and J by 2 bases, and 14 bases separated the two germline ends. Germline CDR1 is SGHTA and CDR2 is FQGNSA. CDR3 sequence (DNA): TGTGCCAGCAGCCCGCATCTGGGTCACACAGATACGCAGTATTTT. It specifies CASSPHLGHTDTQYF.

This clonotype occurred a few times. The rearrangement uses TRBV9 and TRBJ2-5, with TRBD1 matching 8 bases. V lost 3 bases and J lost 4; bases outside the gene matches: 11. The length of the CDR3 is 16 residues. Per germline, CDR1 SGDLS and CDR2 YYNGEE. The CDR3 DNA reads as TGTGCCAGCAGCGCAACCCACGACAGGGGAGGAGAGACCCAGTACTTC. Its protein is CASSATHDRGGETQYF.

This clonotype showed up just a few times. The chain combines TRBV20-1 with TRBJ1-2; D is uncertain. V lost 2 bases to trimming and J lost 2 bases, with 9 bases between them. The CDR3 has 13 residues. Germline V gene lookup returns CDR1 DFQATT and CDR2 SNEGSKA (reference sequence). The CDR3 sequence: CSARQRSNYGYTF. As DNA, the CDR3 is TGCAGTGCTAGACAACGGAGCAACTATGGCTACACCTTC.

This clonotype has ten or more counts. This chain joins TRBV7-9 and TRBJ2-5; TRBD2 is a possible D gene (6 bases). Looked up from germline, CDR1 is SEHNR and CDR2 is FQNEAQ (reference sequence). V was trimmed by 8 bases and J by 5 bases, leaving 12 bases between them. This CDR3 contains 12 residues. The CDR3 here is CASGRAGETQYF. CDR3 DNA: TGTGCCAGCGGCCGGGCGGGGGAGACCCAGTACTTC.

The rearrangement uses TRBV4-2 and TRBJ1-1; D perhaps matches TRBD1 (5 bases). The CDR3 is made up of 14 amino acids. V lost 0 bases, J lost 4 bases, and 9 bases lay in between. Germline CDR1 is LGHNA and CDR2 is YNFKEQ. CDR3 residues: CASSQESGGTEAFF. Here the CDR3 DNA reads TGTGCCAGCAGCCAAGAATCGGGGGGCACTGAAGCTTTCTTT.

The chain recombines TRBV9 with TRBJ2-1; 7 nucleotides match TRBD1. The V gene's germline CDR1 is SGDLS and CDR2 YYNGEE. The ends lost 7 bases at V and 1 base at J; junction bases unmatched: 8. The CDR3 extends over 15 amino acids. The CDR3 reads CASRRGGHSYNEQFF. The CDR3 DNA reads TGTGCCAGCCGGCGAGGGGGCCATTCCTACAATGAGCAGTTCTTC.

This clonotype was found many times. V is TRBV28 and J is TRBJ2-3; D gene unclear. There are 15 residues in the CDR3. Trimming removed 3 bases at V and 2 bases at J, with 12 bases between. Germline V gene sequence: CDR1 MDHEN, CDR2 SYDVKM. The CDR3 DNA follows: TGTGCCAGCAGTTTGAGCAATGGCTTCACAGATACGCAGTATTTT. As protein: CASSLSNGFTDTQYF.

The rearrangement links TRBV6-2 or TRBV6-3 to TRBJ2-1; 10 nucleotides line up with TRBD2. The J segment lost 9 bases and the V segment lost 6 bases, leaving 11 bases of the junction unmatched. Germline loops: CDR1 MNHEY, CDR2 SVGEGT. The CDR3 has 15 amino acids. Here the CDR3 DNA reads TGTGCCAGCAGCCCTACCCCGGGACTAGCGAGTGAGCAGTTCTTC. Translation gives CASSPTPGLASEQFF.

The chain uses TRBV7-8 and TRBJ2-1; 8 bases align to TRBD2. The CDR3 contains 18 residues. Losses at the gene ends were 4 bases for V and 2 bases for J; bases not matched to a gene: 13. Germline V gene sequence: CDR1 SGHVS, CDR2 FQNEAQ. The CDR3 DNA follows: TGTGCCAGCAGCTCCGCGTTAGAGCGGGGGAGGGCCTACAATGAGCAGTTCTTC. It specifies CASSSALERGRAYNEQFF.

The sample holds a few counts of this clonotype. The rearrangement links TRBV12-3 or TRBV12-4 to TRBJ2-1; D not certain. Trimming pared 4 bases from V and 9 bases from J, leaving 7 bases between. The CDR3 is 11 amino acids. CDR3 bases: TGTGCCAGCAGTTCCCTCAGTGAGCAGTTCTTC. The encoded protein is CASSSLSEQFF.

The V call is TRBV29-1, the J call TRBJ1-1; D remains unclear. V was trimmed by 4 bases and J by 4 bases, leaving 10 bases between them. Germline V gene lookup returns CDR1 SQVTM and CDR2 ANQGSEA. The CDR3 covers 12 residues. The CDR3 sequence: CSVAVGSTEAFF. CDR3 bases: TGCAGCGTTGCGGTAGGGAGCACTGAAGCTTTCTTT.

This clonotype was recorded at least ten times. This rearrangement joins TRBV7-2 to TRBJ2-3; D is possibly TRBD1 or TRBD2 (5 bases each). V dropped 1 base and J dropped 4 bases, with 12 bases sitting between them. This CDR3 has 15 residues. Looked up from germline, CDR1 is SGHTA and CDR2 is FQGNSA. The CDR3 nucleotides are TGTGCCAGCAGCTTAGGAATGGGGACCGCAGATACGCAGTATTTT. Translated, it gives CASSLGMGTADTQYF.

This clonotype was seen repeatedly, ten times or more. The V call is TRBV3-1, the J call TRBJ2-3, with D uncertain. CDR3 length equals 13 residues. The germline V gene has CDR1 LGHDT and CDR2 YNNKEL (reference sequence). V lost 4 bases to trimming and J lost 5 bases, with 10 bases between them. The CDR3 region has the DNA TGTGCCAGCAGCCGGTGGGCCCAAGATACGCAGTATTTT. Amino acids: CASSRWAQDTQYF.